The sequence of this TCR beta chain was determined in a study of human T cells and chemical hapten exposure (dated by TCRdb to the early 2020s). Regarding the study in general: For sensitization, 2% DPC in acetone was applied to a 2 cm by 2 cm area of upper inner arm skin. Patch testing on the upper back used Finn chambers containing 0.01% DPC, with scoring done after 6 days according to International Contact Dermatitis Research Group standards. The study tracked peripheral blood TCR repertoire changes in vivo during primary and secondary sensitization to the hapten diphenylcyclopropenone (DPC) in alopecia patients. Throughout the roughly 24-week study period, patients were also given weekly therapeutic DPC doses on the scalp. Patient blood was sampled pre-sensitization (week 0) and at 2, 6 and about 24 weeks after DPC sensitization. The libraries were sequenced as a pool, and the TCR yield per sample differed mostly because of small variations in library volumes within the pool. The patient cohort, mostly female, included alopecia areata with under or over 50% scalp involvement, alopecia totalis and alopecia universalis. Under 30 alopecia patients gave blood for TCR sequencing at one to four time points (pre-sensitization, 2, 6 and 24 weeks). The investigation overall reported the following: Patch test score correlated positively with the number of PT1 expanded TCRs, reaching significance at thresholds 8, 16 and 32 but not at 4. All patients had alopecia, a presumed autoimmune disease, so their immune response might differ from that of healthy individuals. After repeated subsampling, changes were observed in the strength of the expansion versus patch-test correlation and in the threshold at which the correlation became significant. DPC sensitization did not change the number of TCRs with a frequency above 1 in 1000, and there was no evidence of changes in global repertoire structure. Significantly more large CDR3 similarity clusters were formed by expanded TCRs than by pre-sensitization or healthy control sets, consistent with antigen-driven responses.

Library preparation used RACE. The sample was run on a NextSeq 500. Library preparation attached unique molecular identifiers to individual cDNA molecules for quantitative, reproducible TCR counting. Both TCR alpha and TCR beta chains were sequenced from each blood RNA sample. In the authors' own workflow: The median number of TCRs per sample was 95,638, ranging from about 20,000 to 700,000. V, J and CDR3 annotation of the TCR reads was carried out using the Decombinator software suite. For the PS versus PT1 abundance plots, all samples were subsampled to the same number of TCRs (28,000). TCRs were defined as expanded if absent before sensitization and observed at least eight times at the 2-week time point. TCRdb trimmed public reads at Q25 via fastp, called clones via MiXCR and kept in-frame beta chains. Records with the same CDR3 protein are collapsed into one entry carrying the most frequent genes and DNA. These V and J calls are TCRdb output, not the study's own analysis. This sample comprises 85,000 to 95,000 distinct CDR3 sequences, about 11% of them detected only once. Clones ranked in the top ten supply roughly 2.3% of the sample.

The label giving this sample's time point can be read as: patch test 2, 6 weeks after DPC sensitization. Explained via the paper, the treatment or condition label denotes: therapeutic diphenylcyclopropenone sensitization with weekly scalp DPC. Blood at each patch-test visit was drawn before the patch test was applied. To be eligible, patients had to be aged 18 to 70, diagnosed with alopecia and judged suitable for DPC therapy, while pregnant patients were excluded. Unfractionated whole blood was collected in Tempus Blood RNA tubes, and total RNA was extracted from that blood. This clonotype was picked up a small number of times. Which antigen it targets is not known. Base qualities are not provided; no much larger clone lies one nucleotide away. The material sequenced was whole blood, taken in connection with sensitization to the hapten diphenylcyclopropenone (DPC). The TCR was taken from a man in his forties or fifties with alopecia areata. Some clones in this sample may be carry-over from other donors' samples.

CDR3 protein: CSVEPTGTGRTEAFF. The nucleotide sequence is TGCAGCGTTGAACCTACAGGCACCGGCAGGACTGAAGCTTTCTTT. The rearrangement joined TRBV29-1 to TRBJ1-1; TRBD1 could be the D gene, as 5 bases match. From the cysteine through the phenylalanine, the CDR3 covers 15 amino acids. CDR3 DNA is the only sequence kept; it has 45 bases, read in frame from the first base. Trimming removed 2 bases from V and 5 bases from J, leaving 18 bases between the germline ends. The germline V gene specifies SQVTM as CDR1 and ANQGSEA as CDR2.